This TCR beta chain is drawn from a study of chemoradiotherapy in HPV16-positive cancers. Study outcomes and limitations: HPV-responsive T-cell expansion during chemoradiotherapy was linked to improved recurrence-free survival in HPV16-positive patients.

Repertoires were generated with immunoSEQ multiplex PCR, while TCRdb's copy carries only in-frame clones and drops some. The sample yields about 7,900 clones, over 70% seen once. In regard to this clone: What it binds is unknown. Germline and junction disagree at one end, which may indicate a read error.

Samples were taken several times over chemoradiotherapy. CDR3 length: 17 residues. Germline CDR1 and CDR2: SNHLY and FYNNEI. This receptor was identified in a human donor with HPV-associated anogenital cancer. The chain joins TRBV2 to TRBJ2-4; 15 positions agree with TRBD2. The specimen was collected from a patient who underwent chemoradiotherapy. CDR3 bases: TGTGCCAGCAGCGAAGGACTAGCGGGGGGGCCAGGGAACATTCAGTACTTC. Translating gives CASSEGLAGGPGNIQYF.